The rows below give T cell receptor beta chains drawn from one sample of a study of blood T cell repertoires in COVID-19. Assay: immunoSEQ multiplex PCR; the TCRdb copy retains only in-frame clones and omits some. The sample includes 140,000 to 150,000 clones, roughly 87% of them seen just once. Sequenced sample: peripheral blood. These receptors came from a human donor in a cohort sampled during active COVID-19. CDR3s leave out the opening cysteine and the closing phenylalanine or tryptophan. The order of the fields is V gene, J gene, CDR3 protein.

TRBV19	TRBJ1-6	ASRPTGGPNSPLH
TRBV7-2	TRBJ1-1	ASSLDRGAEAF
TRBV12-3/TRBV12-4	TRBJ1-2	ASSSRSGYT
TRBV7-9	TRBJ1-2	ASSLGSRQFYGYT
TRBV5-4	TRBJ2-1	ASSWGQGNEQF
TRBV21-1	TRBJ1-6	ASSKIGRTNSPLH
TRBV12-5	TRBJ2-1	ASVQSRASGYNEQF
TRBV6-5	TRBJ1-3	ASNLDNSGNTIY
TRBV4-3	TRBJ2-3	ASSQYSPGQGTDTQY
TRBV5-4	TRBJ2-5	ASSPDRDREETQY
TRBV6-6	TRBJ2-1	ASSYSAGNSYNEQF
TRBV5-1	TRBJ1-1	ASSSQKGATEKAF
TRBV5-1	TRBJ1-3	ASSFSQGGNTIY
TRBV19	TRBJ2-3	ASSIPTGGAGIDTQY
TRBV18	TRBJ1-2	ASSPRQGAFDGYT
TRBV7-3	TRBJ2-1	ASSPTAQGFDEQF
TRBV5-1	TRBJ2-3	ASSWRTSGGSTDTQY
TRBV27	TRBJ2-7	ASSHSQTGIYEQY
TRBV18	TRBJ1-2	ASSPLEIWAGTSGPGGYGYT
TRBV3-1/TRBV3-2	TRBJ2-1	ASSQESRTDNEQF
TRBV5-1	TRBJ2-1	ASSLWQRGGYNEQF
TRBV4-2	TRBJ2-1	ASSQDGGSSYNEQF